The T cell receptor beta chain under discussion was sequenced for a study of CD8 T cells in ankylosing spondylitis (dated by TCRdb to 2016 to 2017). In the study overall: The study profiled T cell receptor beta repertoires in healthy donors and ankylosing spondylitis patients to find disease-linked TCR variants. The full study cohort was made up of roughly 25 ankylosing spondylitis patients and 108 healthy donors. Peripheral blood samples were taken, and synovial fluid was additionally collected from ankylosing spondylitis patients. Broader findings and caveats from the paper: A TCR beta motif of roughly 8 highly homologous amino acid variants appeared characteristic of blood from ankylosing spondylitis patients. Some motif variants had previously been reported in the synovial fluid and blood of reactive arthritis patients, which suggests shared mechanisms of disease initiation. A CD8+ phenotype was shown by the disease-linked clones, which were found at relatively low frequencies in peripheral blood. The disease-linked clones were reported to be significantly enriched in matched synovial fluid samples from ankylosing spondylitis patients.

V lost 7 bases and J lost 4 bases; the stretch between them is 14 bases long. From the cysteine up to the phenylalanine, the CDR3 has a length of 12 residues. The entry retains the CDR3 DNA only, 36 bases that are in frame from base 1. The germline V gene provides CDR1 SQVTM and CDR2 ANQGSEA. Notes on this clonotype: Its antigen is unknown. Per-base quality was not reported, and no clone a single base away is much larger than it.

Sequencing relied on an Illumina HiSeq 2500. Quantitative 5'-RACE with molecular barcodes was used to prepare TCR beta libraries. As for how the authors treated the data: A new computational method based on a probabilistic model of VDJ rearrangement was used to identify disease-linked TCR variants. The public reads were reanalyzed by TCRdb: fastp trimming at Q25, MiXCR alignment, in-frame beta chains only. Each record represents a unique CDR3 protein, reported with the most common genes and DNA among its rows. TCRdb's processing, not the study's, gives the V and J calls here. For this sample there are under 300,000 distinct CDR3 sequences; over 15% appear just once. The ten largest clones capture around 32% of the sample.

The rearranged chain carries TRBV29-1 and TRBJ2-7; the best D guess is TRBD2, with 5 bases matching. This receptor was identified in a male donor with ankylosing spondylitis or in good health (not recorded which). The sequenced sample consisted of blood, either unsorted or a sorted T cell fraction (not recorded which). Here the CDR3 is given as CSGKGPGYEQYF. The sequenced DNA: TGCAGCGGGAAGGGTCCGGGATACGAGCAGTACTTC.